Many counts were recorded for the clone carrying this T cell receptor beta chain. Its cognate antigen is unknown. Regarding time point: newly diagnosed GD, antithyroid drugs for less than 3 months. Making the TCR library involved RNA that had been extracted from PBMCs. The data were obtained in a study of regulatory T cells in long-lasting Graves disease. Study findings and constraints: Persistent cases favored TRBV28, TRBJ1-2 and TRBJ2-5.

Construction of the TCR beta libraries employed iRepertoire HTBI primers in conjunction with Arm-PCR of CDR3 regions. Each CDR3 protein is one row after TCRdb ran MiXCR on the multiplex PCR reads. The data show approximately 400,000 distinct CDR3 sequences, approximately 15% seen once. The CDR3 loop spans 14 amino acids. V was pared by 0 bases and J by 7 bases, with 12 bases between. Germline lookup yields CDR1 MNHEY and CDR2 SVGAGI. The sample also formed part of further work on T cells in Graves' hyperthyroidism and ophthalmopathy.

The chain joins TRBV6-5 to TRBJ1-2, with TRBD1 as a possible D gene (5 bases). This clonotype was obtained from a woman in her thirties or forties with Graves disease. The sequences come from peripheral blood mononuclear cells (PBMCs), collected at new diagnosis, from a patient treated with antithyroid drugs. CDR3 loop: CASSYSRVRGGYTF. The CDR3 coding sequence is TGTGCCAGCAGTTACTCGCGGGTTAGGGGTGGCTACACCTTC.